These 16 T cell receptor beta chains came from one sample sequenced in a study of human T cells and chemical hapten exposure. TCRdb ran MiXCR on the RACE reads and lists one entry per CDR3 protein. Among about 69,000 distinct CDR3 sequences listed, about 9.4% were seen once. Described time point: patch test 2, 6 weeks after DPC sensitization. Treatment described: therapeutic diphenylcyclopropenone sensitization with weekly scalp DPC. This material consisted of whole blood, taken in connection with sensitization to the hapten diphenylcyclopropenone (DPC). Receptors originate from a woman aged 45 to 65 with alopecia areata. Some clones in this sample may be carry-over from other donors' samples.

This clonotype was found many times. The gene calls are TRBV5-1 and TRBJ2-6, with TRBD2 identical over 10 bases. The germline V gene has CDR1 SGHRS and CDR2 YFSETQ. The CDR3 contains 18 residues. J lost 0 bases, V lost 4 bases, and 7 bases had no gene match. CDR3 coding DNA: TGCGCCAGCAGCACCGGGACTAGCGCACACTCTGGGGCCAACGTCCTGACTTTC. It specifies CASSTGTSAHSGANVLTF.

This clonotype was recorded at least ten times. The V and J genes are TRBV10-3 and TRBJ2-3; perhaps TRBD2 as D (6 bases). The germline V and J ends were trimmed by 3 bases and 0 bases, with 13 bases remaining between them. Germline CDR1 and CDR2: ENHRY and SYGVKD. The CDR3 spans 16 residues. The CDR3 sequence is CAISELADTSTDTQYF. The CDR3 bases are TGTGCCATCAGTGAATTAGCGGATACTAGCACAGATACGCAGTATTTT.

This clonotype showed up many times. The chain carries TRBV18 and TRBJ1-1; D remains unclear. Germline V gives CDR1 KGHSH, CDR2 LQKENI. The V gene lost 3 bases and the J gene lost 0 bases, with 5 bases spanning the gap. This CDR3 region has 13 residues. The CDR3 DNA reads as TGTGCCAGCTCACCGAAGGTGAACACTGAAGCTTTCTTT. This gives the protein CASSPKVNTEAFF.

The rearrangement uses TRBV29-1 and TRBJ1-3, with unresolved D. The CDR3 extends over 13 amino acids. The germline CDR1 and CDR2 sequences are SQVTM and ANQGSEA. The germline V and J ends were trimmed by 5 bases and 0 bases, with 8 bases remaining between them. CDR3: CSVRPYSGNTIYF. Written as DNA, the CDR3 is TGCAGCGTTAGACCGTACTCTGGAAACACCATATATTTT.

This clonotype was counted a few times. The rearrangement joins TRBV4-1 to TRBJ1-4; 8 nucleotides align to TRBD1. From germline, CDR1 is MGHRA and CDR2 YSYEKL. The J segment lost 2 bases and the V segment lost 2 bases, leaving 7 bases of the junction unmatched. This CDR3 is built from 17 residues. The CDR3 region has the DNA TGCGCCAGCAGCCAACCAACGGACAGGGCTACTAATGAAAAACTGTTTTTT. Translating gives CASSQPTDRATNEKLFF.

This clonotype was counted between two and nine times. The chain employs TRBV12-3 or TRBV12-4 and TRBJ2-1, with 9 positions matching TRBD1. The V and J ends lost 3 bases and 7 bases, in that order; junction bases with no gene match: 10. This CDR3 contains 16 residues. The CDR3 spells CASSLWLGQGSNEQFF. CDR3 nucleotide sequence: TGTGCCAGCAGTTTGTGGCTGGGACAGGGATCTAATGAGCAGTTCTTC.

This clonotype has just a few counts. V gene TRBV29-1 combines with J gene TRBJ2-1; D gene ambiguous. V was clipped by 4 bases and J by 2 bases, with 9 bases between them. The CDR3 is made up of 13 amino acids. Germline CDR1 SQVTM, CDR2 ANQGSEA. DNA of the CDR3: TGCAGCGTTGGTTCTACCCCCTACAATGAGCAGTTCTTC. This codes for CSVGSTPYNEQFF.

The chain links TRBV9 to TRBJ2-7; TRBD2 might be the D (5 bases). Trimming stripped 4 bases from V and 7 bases from J, with 12 bases between. This CDR3 spans 12 amino acids. From germline, CDR1 is SGDLS and CDR2 YYNGEE. Here the CDR3 reads CASSTGRGEQYF. The CDR3 DNA follows: TGTGCCAGCAGCACTGGTCGGGGAGAGCAGTACTTC.

This clonotype was seen repeatedly, ten times or more. The rearrangement links TRBV29-1 to TRBJ1-1; the D gene is possibly TRBD1 (5 bases). Germline-derived CDR1 and CDR2 are SQVTM and ANQGSEA. The CDR3 sequence is 15 residues long. Trimming left V 5 bases short and J 1 base short, with 17 bases between. The chain's CDR3 is CSVPRGEGPNTEAFF. The DNA of the CDR3 is TGCAGCGTTCCTCGGGGGGAAGGCCCGAACACTGAAGCTTTCTTT.

This clonotype was counted once. The CDR3 sequence: CASSESAGARNQPQHF. The CDR3 nucleotides read TGCGCCAGCAGTGAGTCAGCGGGTGCGCGCAATCAGCCCCAGCATTTT. The chain uses TRBV10-2 and TRBJ1-5, with D unclear. Germline assignment: CDR1 WSHSY and CDR2 SAAADI. The CDR3 contains 16 residues. V gave up 0 bases and J gave up 2 bases, with 11 bases separating them.

This clonotype was observed a few times. This rearrangement joins TRBV7-9 to TRBJ2-1, with TRBD2 matching over 7 bases. The germline V gene encodes CDR1 SEHNR and CDR2 FQNEAQ (reference sequence). The CDR3 length is 15 residues. With V trimmed by 0 bases and J by 7 bases, 6 bases remained unmatched. CDR3 region: CASSLASGWRNEQFF. For the CDR3, the DNA is TGTGCCAGCAGCTTAGCTAGCGGGTGGAGAAATGAGCAGTTCTTC.

V and J are TRBV6-6 and TRBJ1-2, with 8 bases that match TRBD1. The V gene end was trimmed by 5 bases and the J gene end by 12 bases; junction bases not matched to a gene: 11. CDR1 is MNHNY, CDR2 SVGAGI, per germline (reference sequence). This CDR3 is built from 13 residues. CDR3 nucleotides: TGTGCCAGCAGTGATGGACAGGGCGCATTCAACACCTTC. Translating gives CASSDGQGAFNTF.

This clonotype has a handful of counts. The rearrangement joins TRBV25-1 to TRBJ1-1; D is undetermined. Trimming shortened V by 1 base and J by 3 bases, and 6 bases separated the two germline ends. The CDR3 runs to 13 residues. Germline V gene lookup returns CDR1 MGHDK and CDR2 SYGVNS. The CDR3 spells CASSELGYTEAFF. In DNA, the CDR3 is TGTGCCAGCAGTGAATTGGGCTACACTGAAGCTTTCTTT.

This rearrangement joins TRBV28 to TRBJ2-7; D is perhaps TRBD1 (6 bases). Trimming removed 6 bases at V and 7 bases at J, with 13 bases between. This CDR3 has 12 residues. Germline V gene lookup returns CDR1 MDHEN and CDR2 SYDVKM. CDR3 residues: CASRSFRGEQYF. The CDR3 DNA reads TGTGCCAGCAGATCCTTCAGGGGTGAGCAGTACTTC.

The chain employs TRBV20-1 and TRBJ2-7; weak D call: TRBD2 (5 bases). This CDR3 region has 14 residues. The V end lost 2 bases, the J end lost 4 bases, and 15 bases lay between the germline ends. Germline CDR1 and CDR2: DFQATT and SNEGSKA (reference sequence). As DNA, the CDR3 is TGCAGTGCTAGAACAGACGACTGGAGGTACGAGCAGTACTTC. The encoded protein is CSARTDDWRYEQYF.

This clonotype showed up just a few times. The rearrangement uses TRBV5-1 and TRBJ2-2; possibly TRBD1 for D (6 bases). There are 14 residues in the CDR3. Trimming pared 1 base from V and 11 bases from J, leaving 15 bases between. Germline lookup yields CDR1 SGHRS and CDR2 YFSETQ. The CDR3 reads CASSLKQGNGELFF. As DNA, the CDR3 is TGCGCCAGCAGCTTGAAGCAGGGGAATGGAGAGCTGTTTTTT.